The clone carrying this TCR beta chain was seen more than once but under ten times. Its antigen is currently unknown. This specimen comes from a study of identical twins. Overall study findings and caveats: Insertions were fewer in abundant cord blood beta clonotypes, whereas memory repertoires showed none of this pattern. Modelling underestimated the level of out-of-frame TCR alpha sharing observed in monozygotic twins.

Template switching, a step in the protocol, added a universal primer site, and cDNA carried unique molecular identifiers. TCRdb called the 5' RACE reads again in MiXCR, with one record for every CDR3 protein. The table shows 550,000 to 700,000 distinct CDR3 sequences, with 20% to 25% occurring only once. Every donor was a healthy Caucasian. The CDR3 covers 16 residues. Losses at the gene ends were 5 bases for V and 6 bases for J; bases not matched to a gene: 13. Per germline, CDR1 DFQATT and CDR2 SNEGSKA (reference sequence). The data were also submitted as part of a second study, on T cells expressing NK-cell markers.

The chain couples TRBV20-1 to TRBJ2-2, with 9 nucleotides matching TRBD1. This clonotype was obtained from a woman younger than 30 in good health. The sequencing sample was made of PBMCs. CDR3 bases: TGCAGTGCTTCCCACAGAGGGACAGGGTTTGCCGGGGAGCTGTTTTTT. Translating it yields CSASHRGTGFAGELFF.